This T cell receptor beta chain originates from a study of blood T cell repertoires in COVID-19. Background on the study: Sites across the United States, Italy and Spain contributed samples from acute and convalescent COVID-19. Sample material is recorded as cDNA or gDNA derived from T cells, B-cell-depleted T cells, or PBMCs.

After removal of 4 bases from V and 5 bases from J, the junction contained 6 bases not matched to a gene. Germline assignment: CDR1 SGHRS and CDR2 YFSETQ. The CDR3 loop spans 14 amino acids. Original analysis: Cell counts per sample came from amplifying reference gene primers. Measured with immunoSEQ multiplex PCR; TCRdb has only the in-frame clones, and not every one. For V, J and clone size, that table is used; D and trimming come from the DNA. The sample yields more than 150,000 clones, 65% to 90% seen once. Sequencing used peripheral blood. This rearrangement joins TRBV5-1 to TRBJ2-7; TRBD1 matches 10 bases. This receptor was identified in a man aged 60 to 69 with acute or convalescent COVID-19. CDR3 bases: TGCGCCAGCAGCCGGGGGACAGGGGTGGACGAGCAGTACTTC. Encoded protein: CASSRGTGVDEQYF. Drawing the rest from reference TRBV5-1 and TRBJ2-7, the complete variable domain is KAGVTQTPRYLIKTRGQQVTLSCSPISGHRSVSWYQQTPGQGLQFLFEYFSETQRNKGNFPGRFSGRQFSNSRSEMNVSTLELGDSALYLCASSRGTGVDEQYFGPGTRLTVT.